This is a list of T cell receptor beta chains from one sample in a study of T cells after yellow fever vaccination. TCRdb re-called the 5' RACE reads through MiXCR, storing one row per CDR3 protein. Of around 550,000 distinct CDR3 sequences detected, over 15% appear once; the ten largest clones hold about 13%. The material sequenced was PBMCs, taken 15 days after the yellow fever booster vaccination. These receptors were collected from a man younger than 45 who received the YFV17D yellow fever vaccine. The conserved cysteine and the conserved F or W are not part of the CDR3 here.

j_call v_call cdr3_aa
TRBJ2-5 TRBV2 ATGTSHAPETQY
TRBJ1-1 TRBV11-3 ASSLDSGSEAF
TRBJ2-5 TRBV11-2 ASSRSTGTAQNAQY
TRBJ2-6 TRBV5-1 ASSLGRTVPGANVLT
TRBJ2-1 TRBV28 ASSAAGATWGEQF
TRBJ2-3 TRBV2 ASSPLDRNTDTQY
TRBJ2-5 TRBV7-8 ASSLERNLLFPLGSETQY
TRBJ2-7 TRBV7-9 ASSSTRDRLVWEQY
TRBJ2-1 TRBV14 ASNDLAGEQF
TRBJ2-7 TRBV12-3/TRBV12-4 ASSRGSPSYEQY
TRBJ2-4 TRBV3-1 ASSSLTGSGNIQY
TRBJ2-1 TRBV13 ASSVRDRGYNEQF
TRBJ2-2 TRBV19 ASAETGGPNTGELF
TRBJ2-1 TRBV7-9 ASSLASGINEQF
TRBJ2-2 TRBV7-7 ASSLKPGGGSGELF
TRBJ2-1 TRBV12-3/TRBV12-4 ASRSQMGQF
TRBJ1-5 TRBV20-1 SAAQGAGRQPQH
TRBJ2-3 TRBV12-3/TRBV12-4 ASSLGWAGHTDTQY
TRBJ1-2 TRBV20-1 SARAPLGRAGRTIHGYT
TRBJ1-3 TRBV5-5 ASSLYLSGNTIY
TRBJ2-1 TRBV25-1 ASSDGGRRNEQF
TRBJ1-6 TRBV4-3 ASSQAWTGGSPLH
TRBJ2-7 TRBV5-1 ASSISGTPYEQY
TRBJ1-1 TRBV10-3 AISGDRPEAF
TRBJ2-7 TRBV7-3 ASSTRAGGEQY
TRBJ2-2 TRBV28 ASSSNDRDTGELF
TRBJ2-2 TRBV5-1 ASSRGTGESGELF
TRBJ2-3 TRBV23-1 ASSRRFNTQY
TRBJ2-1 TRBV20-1 SASVFSSAYNEQF
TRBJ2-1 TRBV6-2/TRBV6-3 TSAPWASGRQDGEQF
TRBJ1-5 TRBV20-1 SAGRGLSGYQPQH
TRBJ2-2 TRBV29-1 SVHDSQGAGELF
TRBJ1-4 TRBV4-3 ASSQEYLNEKLF
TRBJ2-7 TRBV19 ASSFRDLTYEQY
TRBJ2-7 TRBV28 ASSFEGYEQY
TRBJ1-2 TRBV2 ASIQQGAQGYT
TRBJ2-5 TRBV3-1 ASSPDSKQETQY
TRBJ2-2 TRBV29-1 SASATGELF
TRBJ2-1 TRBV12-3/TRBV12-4 ASSSDAAIFNEQF
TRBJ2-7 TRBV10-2 ASSEGRNYEQY
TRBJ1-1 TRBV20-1 SARDSGAGQLEAF
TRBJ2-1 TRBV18 ASSPGTGVNEQF
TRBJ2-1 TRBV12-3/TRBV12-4 ASRQQVSYNEQF
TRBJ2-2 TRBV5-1 ASSRGTGGERTGELF
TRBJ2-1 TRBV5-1 ASRFQQTSYNEQF
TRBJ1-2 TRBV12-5 ASGLDAGTGDRYGYT
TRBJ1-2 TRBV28 ASSVDRVGYT
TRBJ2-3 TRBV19 ASSMLTSGGGTDTQY
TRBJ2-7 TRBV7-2 ASSLRQPEQY
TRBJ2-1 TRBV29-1 SVGGFSTEQF
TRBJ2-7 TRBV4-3 ASSQDWGREQY
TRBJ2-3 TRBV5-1 ASSSAGGTDTQY
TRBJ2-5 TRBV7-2 ASSRTRQGVSGQY
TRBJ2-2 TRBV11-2 ASRKVLVENTGELF
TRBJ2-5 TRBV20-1 SGLAGETQY